This is a list of T cell receptor beta chains from one sample in a study of blood T cell repertoires in COVID-19. Sequencing used immunoSEQ multiplex PCR; TCRdb keeps in-frame clones, though not all of them. The table lists roughly 60,000 clones, approximately 85% of them singletons. Sequenced input: peripheral blood. The receptors originated from a human donor in a cohort sampled during active COVID-19. The CDR3 runs from the conserved cysteine through the conserved F or W.

TRBV7-2,TRBJ2-1,CASSSHPVASSYNEQFF
TRBV7-2,TRBJ2-7,CASSSRDKTYEQYF
TRBV6-2/TRBV6-3,TRBJ2-5,CASSLSRMLGRGETQYF
TRBV27,TRBJ2-6,CASRAGTGGFSGANVLTF
TRBV18,TRBJ1-3,CASSPPTGTGNTIYF
TRBV5-1,TRBJ2-2,CASSLDSTGELFF
TRBV2,TRBJ1-5,CASTRSSNQPQHF
TRBV27,TRBJ2-7,CASSPEGRLAQYF
TRBV18,TRBJ2-3,CASSSGLAGTTDTQYF
TRBV30,TRBJ2-7,CAWRPSGSLKEQYF
TRBV5-1,TRBJ2-2,CASSGDRETGELFF
TRBV15,TRBJ2-1,CATSRSLVVDNEQFF
TRBV4-3,TRBJ2-2,CASSQDGLAGDTGELFF
TRBV27,TRBJ2-4,CARPQGGAAKNIQYF